The 13 T cell receptor beta chains below all came from one sample that was sequenced in a study of siplizumab effects on memory and regulatory T cells. Sequencing was performed with immunoSEQ multiplex PCR; in TCRdb, only in-frame clones are kept and a portion is missing. The sample has about 52,000 clones, nearly 98% seen once. Sequenced material: naive CD4+ T cells sorted from blood. The receptors stem from a human donor in good health.

In this sample, this clone turned up once. CDR3 amino acids: CAWSVYGPYGYTF. The CDR3 DNA reads as TGTGCCTGGAGTGTATACGGTCCCTATGGCTACACCTTC. The V and J genes are TRBV30 and TRBJ1-2; D call uncertain. CDR1 GTSNPN and CDR2 SVGIG come from the germline V gene (reference sequence). Trimming cost V 0 bases and J 4 bases, with 9 bases left between them. The CDR3 has 13 residues.

The rearrangement links TRBV27 to TRBJ2-1; D is possibly TRBD1 or TRBD2 (5 bases each). Germline V lookup: CDR1 MNHEY, CDR2 SMNVEV (reference sequence). The CDR3 covers 15 residues. V was pared by 1 base and J by 3 bases, with 10 bases between. The CDR3 coding sequence is TGTGCCAGCAGTTTATGGGGGAAGGACTACAATGAGCAGTTCTTC. As protein: CASSLWGKDYNEQFF.

The chain employs TRBV5-1 and TRBJ2-2, with a tentative D call TRBD2 (5 bases). Germline lookup yields CDR1 SGHRS and CDR2 YFSETQ. The CDR3 loop spans 14 amino acids. The ends were cut back, 5 bases at V and 1 base at J, with 9 bases in the middle. CDR3 amino acids: CASRSGLNTGELFF. CDR3 coding DNA: TGCGCCAGCAGGTCTGGACTGAACACCGGGGAGCTGTTTTTT.

The J gene is TRBJ1-1, the V gene TRBV30; D remains unclear. CDR1 is GTSNPN, CDR2 SVGIG, per germline (reference sequence). V was clipped by 1 base and J by 3 bases, with 15 bases between them. This CDR3 is 15 amino acids long. The chain's CDR3 is CAWSARIVAHTEAFF. The CDR3 DNA is TGTGCCTGGAGTGCACGAATCGTCGCCCACACTGAAGCTTTCTTT.

The DNA for the CDR3 is TGTGCCAGTAGTATAGACCCCTCCTCGGGGGTAAAAAACATTCAGTACTTC. It codes for CASSIDPSSGVKNIQYF. The chain recombines TRBV19 with TRBJ2-4; maybe TRBD2 (6 bases). Trimming left V 0 bases short and J 4 bases short, with 16 bases between. The V gene's germline CDR1 is LNHDA and CDR2 SQIVND (reference sequence). CDR3 size: 17 residues.

The rearrangement links TRBV9 to TRBJ2-1; a possible D gene is TRBD2 (5 bases). Germline-derived CDR1 and CDR2 are SGDLS and YYNGEE. The ends were cut back, 4 bases at V and 8 bases at J, with 13 bases in the middle. CDR3 length: 13 amino acids. CDR3 protein: CASSLGGSHEQFF. CDR3 sequence (DNA): TGTGCCAGCAGCCTAGGAGGTAGTCATGAGCAGTTCTTC.

This clone was seen a single time. The chain joins TRBV5-1 to TRBJ2-1; either TRBD1 or TRBD2 may fit D (5 bases each). V was shortened by 6 bases and J by 3 bases, with 16 bases between the two germline ends. This CDR3 has 15 residues. Germline CDR1 is SGHRS and CDR2 is YFSETQ. CDR3 in DNA: TGCGCCAGCAAGAGATCCGGGACGGACTACAATGAGCAGTTCTTC. Translation gives CASKRSGTDYNEQFF.

V and J are TRBV6-5 and TRBJ1-2; D may be TRBD1 (6 bases). CDR1 MNHEY and CDR2 SVGAGI come from the germline V gene. This CDR3 has 12 residues. The ends were cut back, 6 bases at V and 7 bases at J, with 12 bases in the middle. The CDR3 sequence is CASSRQASGYTF. CDR3 bases: TGTGCCAGCAGCAGACAGGCAAGTGGCTACACCTTC.

The genes are TRBV7-9 and TRBJ2-2; D remains unclear. The CDR3 runs 12 residues. The germline V gene has CDR1 SEHNR and CDR2 FQNEAQ (reference sequence). V was cut by 5 bases and J by 7 bases, with 8 bases left in between. The CDR3 nucleotides read TGTGCCAGCAGCCTTACGAACGGGGAGCTGTTTTTT. Translated, it gives CASSLTNGELFF.

This chain uses TRBV7-9 with TRBJ1-4; D not certain. The length of the CDR3 is 13 residues. Trimming removed 6 bases at V and 8 bases at J, with 13 bases between. In germline, CDR1 is SEHNR, CDR2 FQNEAQ (reference sequence). The CDR3 nucleotides read TGTGCCAGCAGGCCCCCGGGAGCCGAAAAACTGTTTTTT. Its translation is CASRPPGAEKLFF.

This chain connects TRBV7-9 to TRBJ2-1; D tentatively fits TRBD1 or TRBD2 (5 bases each). Per the germline V gene, CDR1 is SEHNR and CDR2 is FQNEAQ (reference sequence). Deletions cut 5 bases from V and 0 bases from J, with 14 bases between. The CDR3 has 16 amino acids. This CDR3 is CASSNPGRSSYNEQFF. DNA of the CDR3: TGTGCCAGCAGCAATCCGGGACGCAGCTCCTACAATGAGCAGTTCTTC. Complete variable domain (other parts from reference TRBV7-9 and TRBJ2-1): DTGVSQNPRHKITKRGQNVTFRCDPISEHNRLYWYRQTLGQGPEFLTYFQNEAQLEKSRLLSDRFSAERPKGSFSTLEIQRTEQGDSAMYLCASSNPGRSSYNEQFFGPGTRLTVL.

The chain links TRBV10-3 to TRBJ2-5; D is ambiguous. The CDR3 has 14 amino acids. Trimming took 3 bases from V and 2 from J, leaving 10 bases between them. Germline assignment: CDR1 ENHRY and CDR2 SYGVKD. The CDR3 DNA is TGTGCCATCAGTGATCGCGACCGACAAGAGACCCAGTACTTC. Translated, it gives CAISDRDRQETQYF.

The rearrangement links TRBV19 to TRBJ2-1, with 8 bases aligning to TRBD2. The CDR3 runs 16 residues. Germline loops: CDR1 LNHDA, CDR2 SQIVND (reference sequence). Trimming cost V 0 bases and J 4 bases; bases outside gene matches: 5. The CDR3, as DNA: TGTGCCAGTAGTATAGAGCTAGCGGGTCGGTACAATGAGCAGTTCTTC. Translation gives CASSIELAGRYNEQFF.